The sequence of this T cell receptor beta chain was determined in a study of blood T cell repertoires in COVID-19. Trimming stripped 6 bases from V and 3 bases from J, with 14 bases between. The CDR3 runs 13 residues. Germline V gives CDR1 SQVTM, CDR2 ANQGSEA. Sequencing was performed with immunoSEQ multiplex PCR; in TCRdb, only in-frame clones are kept and a portion is missing. The repertoire includes some 310,000 clones, just under 90% of them detected once, and roughly a tenth sits in the top ten. This sequence joins TRBV29-1 and TRBJ1-1; D is unresolved. Sequenced: PBMCs or T cells enriched from blood (not recorded which). This TCR derives from a woman between 25 and 40 years old who had recovered from COVID-19. CDR3 loop: CSVEEVFDTEAFF. The CDR3, as DNA: TGCAGCGTCGAGGAGGTCTTTGACACTGAAGCTTTCTTT.